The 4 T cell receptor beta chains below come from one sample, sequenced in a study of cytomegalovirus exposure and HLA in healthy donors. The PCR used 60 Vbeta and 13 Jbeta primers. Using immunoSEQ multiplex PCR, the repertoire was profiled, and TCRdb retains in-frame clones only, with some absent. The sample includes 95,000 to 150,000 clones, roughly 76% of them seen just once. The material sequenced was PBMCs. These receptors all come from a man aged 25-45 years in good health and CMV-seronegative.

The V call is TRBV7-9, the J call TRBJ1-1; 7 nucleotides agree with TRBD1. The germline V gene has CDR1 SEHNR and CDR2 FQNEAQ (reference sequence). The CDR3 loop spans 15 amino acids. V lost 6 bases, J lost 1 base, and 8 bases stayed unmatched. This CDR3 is CASSPPGDRNTEAFF. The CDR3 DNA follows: TGTGCCAGCAGTCCACCCGGGGACAGGAACACTGAAGCTTTCTTT.

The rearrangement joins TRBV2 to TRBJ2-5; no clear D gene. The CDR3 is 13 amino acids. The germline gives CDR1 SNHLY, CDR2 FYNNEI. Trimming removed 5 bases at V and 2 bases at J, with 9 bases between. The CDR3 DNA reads TGTGCCAGCAGTCAGACTGGACAAGAGACCCAGTACTTC. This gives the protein CASSQTGQETQYF.

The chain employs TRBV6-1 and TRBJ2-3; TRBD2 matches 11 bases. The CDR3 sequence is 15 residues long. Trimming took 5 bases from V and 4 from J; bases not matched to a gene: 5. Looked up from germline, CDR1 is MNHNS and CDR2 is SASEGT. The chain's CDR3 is CASSPLAGVSDTQYF. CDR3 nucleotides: TGTGCCAGCAGTCCACTAGCGGGGGTTTCAGATACGCAGTATTTT.

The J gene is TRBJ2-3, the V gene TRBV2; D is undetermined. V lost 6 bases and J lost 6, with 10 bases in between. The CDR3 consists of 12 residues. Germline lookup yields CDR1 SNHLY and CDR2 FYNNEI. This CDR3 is CASRAPSDTQYF. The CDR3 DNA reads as TGTGCCAGCAGAGCCCCCTCCGATACGCAGTATTTT.